This TCR beta chain comes out of a study of blood T cell repertoires in COVID-19. As for the study in general: Some COVID-19 samples were acute and others convalescent; all came from the United States, Italy and Spain.

Here immunoSEQ multiplex PCR was the method, and the copy in TCRdb shows in-frame clones only, minus some. The table includes fewer than 65,000 clones, approximately 86% detected once. J lost 2 bases, V lost 0 bases, and 14 bases had no gene match. The CDR3 loop spans 19 amino acids. Germline values: CDR1 SGHRS, CDR2 YFSETQ. The receptor's source is a man aged 55 to 70 with acute or convalescent COVID-19. This chain joins TRBV5-1 and TRBJ2-3; TRBD1 matches at 8 bases. Input material: peripheral blood. For the CDR3, the DNA is TGCGCCAGCAGCTTGGCGGACAGGGCCAGGTTAAAATCCACAGATACGCAGTATTTT. It encodes CASSLADRARLKSTDTQYF.